This T cell receptor beta chain was captured by sequencing in a study of CD8 T cells in ankylosing spondylitis (dated by TCRdb to 2016 to 2017). Study-wide context: The study profiled T cell receptor beta repertoires in healthy donors and ankylosing spondylitis patients to find disease-linked TCR variants. The full study cohort comprised about 25 ankylosing spondylitis patients and 85 to 120 healthy donors. Peripheral blood was sampled, and synovial fluid was additionally collected from ankylosing spondylitis patients.

This clonotype occurred many times. It lacks a known antigen. Per-base quality was not reported, and no clone a single base away is much larger than it. What the authors observed across the whole study: The disease-linked clones were reported as significantly enriched in matched synovial fluid samples from ankylosing spondylitis patients. Some motif variants were previously reported in synovial fluid and blood of reactive arthritis patients, suggesting common disease-initiation mechanisms. In peripheral blood, the disease-linked clones were found at relatively low frequencies and had a CD8+ phenotype. A TCR beta motif of about 8 highly homologous amino acid variants appeared characteristic of blood from ankylosing spondylitis patients.

The sequencer listed for this sample is Illumina HiSeq 2500. Quantitative 5'-RACE with molecular barcodes was used to prepare TCR beta libraries. Regarding the original processing steps: A new computational method, built on a probabilistic model of VDJ rearrangement, was used to identify disease-linked TCR variants. TCRdb reprocessed the public reads (quality trimming at Q25 with fastp, clone calling with MiXCR) and kept in-frame beta chains. Rows merge per CDR3 protein into single entries with the most common DNA and genes. The V and J calls and clone size come from TCRdb's table, not from the authors' own analysis. Recorded for this sample are approximately 340,000 distinct CDR3 sequences; 14% to 15% of them occurred a single time. The leading ten clones occupy roughly 1.1% of the sample. The junction shows trimming of 6 bases on V and 4 bases on J, and the gene matches do not reach 5 bases of it. The CDR3 contains 14 residues, cysteine and phenylalanine counted. The CDR3 DNA has 42 bases and is translated from base 1.

The chain joins TRBV12-3 or TRBV12-4 to TRBJ2-2, with 7 central nucleotides matching TRBD1. The clonotype originates from a male donor with ankylosing spondylitis or in good health (not recorded which). Sequencing was carried out using blood, either unsorted or a sorted T cell fraction (not recorded which). Here the CDR3 is given as CASREQGPTGELFF. The base sequence is TGTGCCAGCAGGGAACAGGGGCCCACCGGGGAGCTGTTTTTT.